The sequence of this T cell receptor beta chain was determined in a study of T cell repertoires in ileal Crohn's disease. Sequenced by immunoSEQ multiplex PCR; TCRdb stores in-frame clones only, minus some. The data show about 14,000 clones, roughly 85% seen once. The receptor's source is an adult with Crohn's disease. Sequenced sample: ileal tissue.

DNA for the CDR3: TGTGCCAGCAGCGGCGGACAGTACAATGAGCAGTTCTTC. It codes for CASSGGQYNEQFF. V usage is TRBV5-4 and J usage is TRBJ2-1; D may be TRBD1 (6 bases). Germline CDR1 and CDR2: SGHNT and YYREEE (reference sequence). The CDR3 sequence is 13 residues long. V was pared by 4 bases and J by 4 bases, with 9 bases between.